This T cell receptor beta chain emerged from a study of blood T cell repertoires in COVID-19. Study summary: Samples taken during acute and convalescent COVID-19 were collected in the United States, Italy and Spain.

CDR1 is MNHNY and CDR2 is SVGAGI in the germline V gene (reference sequence). Trimming at V came to 5 bases and at J to 1 base, leaving 6 bases not matched to a gene. The CDR3 is 16 residues long. The study recruited exposed participants who had met a COVID-19 case within 2 weeks before entry. This clone occurred once. The authors' processing: Counts of nucleated cells, estimated from reference gene primer amplification, were obtained. Produced via immunoSEQ multiplex PCR; TCRdb's table is partial and in-frame only. The V and J calls and the clone size are those of that table, but D and trimming were determined from the DNA. The sample has 350,000 to 450,000 clones, over 75% seen once.

The sequence derives from a woman between 18 and 30 years old who had been exposed to COVID-19. The J gene is TRBJ2-2, the V gene TRBV6-6, with TRBD1 matching 8 bases. The sample comprised PBMCs or T cells enriched from blood (not recorded which). CDR3 amino acids: CASSGTGTGNTGELFF. DNA of the CDR3: TGTGCCAGCAGTGGGACCGGGACAGGGAACACCGGGGAGCTGTTTTTT.